This T cell receptor beta chain was recovered during a study of T cells after yellow fever vaccination. On the study more broadly: When fractions had low cell numbers, they were prepared with SMART-Seq v4 Ultra Low Input.

V was pared by 6 bases and J by 2 bases, with 17 bases between. This CDR3 has 14 residues. CDR1 and CDR2 (germline): DFQATT, SNEGSKA (reference sequence). TCRdb recomputed calls from the 5' RACE reads with MiXCR, one row per CDR3 protein. The profile shows 200,000 to 300,000 distinct CDR3 sequences, about 3.5% of them singletons. This clonotype was seen ten or more times. This specimen was PBMCs, taken 15 days after the yellow fever booster vaccination. This sequence was found in a man aged 18 to 29 who received the YFV17D yellow fever vaccine. The V gene is TRBV20-1, the J gene TRBJ2-7, with a tentative D call TRBD1 (5 bases). CDR3 DNA: TGCAGTGCCAGGGCCCCGGACGGAACCTACGAGCAGTACGTC. Translated, it gives CSARAPDGTYEQYV.